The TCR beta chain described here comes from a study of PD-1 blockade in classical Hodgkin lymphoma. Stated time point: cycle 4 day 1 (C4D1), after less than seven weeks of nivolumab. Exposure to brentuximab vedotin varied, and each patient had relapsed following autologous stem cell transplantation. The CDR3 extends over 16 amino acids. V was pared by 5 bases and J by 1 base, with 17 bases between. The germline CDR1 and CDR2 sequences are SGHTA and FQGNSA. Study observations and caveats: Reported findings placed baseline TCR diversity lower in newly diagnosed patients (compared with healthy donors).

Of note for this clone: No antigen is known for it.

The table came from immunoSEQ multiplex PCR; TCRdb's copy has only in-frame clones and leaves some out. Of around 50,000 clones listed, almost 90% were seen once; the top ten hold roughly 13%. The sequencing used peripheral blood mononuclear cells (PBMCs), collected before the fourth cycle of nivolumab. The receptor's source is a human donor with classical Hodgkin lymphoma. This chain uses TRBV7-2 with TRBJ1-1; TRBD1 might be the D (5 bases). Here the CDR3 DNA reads TGTGCCAGCAGCCACCCCCAGGGATCTTGGAACACTGAAGCTTTCTTT. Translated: CASSHPQGSWNTEAFF.